The present T cell receptor (beta chain) was sequenced within a study of OX40 agonist ivuxolimab in advanced cancers. Study results and caveats: The work left the antigen specificity of expanded peripheral T cells undetermined.

Clones were read by immunoSEQ multiplex PCR, and TCRdb kept only the in-frame ones, dropping some. The table records approximately 58,000 clones, about 83% of them present only once. Comment on this clone: Its target is unknown.

CDR3 length: 15 amino acids. Germline V gene data show CDR1 as SGHDT and CDR2 as YYEEEE. The receptor was derived from an adult with an advanced solid tumor such as melanoma, head and neck, liver or kidney cancer. The material sequenced was CD4+ or CD8+ T cells sorted from blood, taken in a trial of the OX40 agonist ivuxolimab. The rearrangement uses TRBV5-6 and TRBJ2-5; the D is unclear. The DNA end is a closer match to TRBJ2-7, so the J assignment may be wrong. CDR3 DNA sequence: TGTGCCAGCAGCCTCACACCCCCCGGTGAGTACGAGCAGTACTTC. Its translation: CASSLTPPGEYEQYF.